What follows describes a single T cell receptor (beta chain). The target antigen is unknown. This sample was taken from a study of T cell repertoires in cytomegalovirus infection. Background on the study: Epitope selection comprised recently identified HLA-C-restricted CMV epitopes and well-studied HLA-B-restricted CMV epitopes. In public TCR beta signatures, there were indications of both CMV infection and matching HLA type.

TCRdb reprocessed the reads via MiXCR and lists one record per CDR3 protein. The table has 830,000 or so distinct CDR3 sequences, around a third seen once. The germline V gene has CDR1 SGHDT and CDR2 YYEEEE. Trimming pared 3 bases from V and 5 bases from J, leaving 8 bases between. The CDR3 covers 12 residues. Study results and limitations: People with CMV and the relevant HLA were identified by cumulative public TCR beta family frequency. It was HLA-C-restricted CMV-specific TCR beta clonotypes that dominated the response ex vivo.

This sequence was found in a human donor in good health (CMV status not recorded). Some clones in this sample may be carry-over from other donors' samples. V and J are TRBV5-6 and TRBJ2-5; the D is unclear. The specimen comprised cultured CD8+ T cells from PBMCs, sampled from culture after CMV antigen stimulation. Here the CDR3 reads CASSSFEETQYF. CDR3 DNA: TGTGCCAGCAGCTCTTTTGAGGAGACCCAGTACTTC.